What follows are 18 T cell receptor beta chains derived from one specimen sequenced in a study of tissue T cells after allogeneic stem cell transplantation. Some clones are missing from TCRdb's copy, which holds only in-frame ones; the method was immunoSEQ multiplex PCR. This table holds 10,000 or so clones, 60% to 75% found once. The sample here was tissue from the ileum, taken at autopsy. Source of these receptors: a woman aged 18 to 50 with breast cancer.

The V gene is TRBV7-9, the J gene TRBJ1-2; D is undetermined. Germline lookup yields CDR1 SEHNR and CDR2 FQNEAQ (reference sequence). The V end was cut by 1 base, the J end by 6 bases, with 9 bases between. The CDR3 sequence is 13 residues long. CDR3 sequence reads: CASSLEPEDGYTF. The CDR3, as DNA: TGTGCCAGCAGCTTAGAACCCGAGGATGGCTACACCTTC.

This chain links TRBV28 with TRBJ2-3, with D hard to call. CDR1 is MDHEN and CDR2 is SYDVKM in the germline V gene. This CDR3 is 12 amino acids long. The germline V and J ends were trimmed by 3 bases and 0 bases, with 1 base remaining between them. CDR3 protein: CASSFSTDTQYF. The CDR3 DNA sequence: TGTGCCAGCAGTTTTAGCACAGATACGCAGTATTTT.

The DNA for the CDR3 is TGTGCCAGCAGCTTAGCAGGGCCGAGAACTGAAGCTTTCTTT. Encoded protein: CASSLAGPRTEAFF. V gene TRBV7-6 combines with J gene TRBJ1-1, with no clear D. CDR1 and CDR2 from the germline V gene are SGHVS and FNYEAQ. The V end was cut by 0 bases, the J end by 5 bases, with 10 bases between. The CDR3 is 14 amino acids.

This clone is labeled as medium-sized. The chain joins TRBV5-6 to TRBJ2-5, with a weak D call TRBD1 (6 bases). From germline, CDR1 is SGHDT and CDR2 YYEEEE. V gave up 0 bases and J gave up 5 bases, with 17 bases separating them. The CDR3 covers 16 residues. CDR3 sequence (DNA): TGTGCCAGCAGCTTGGTAGGCCAGGGGAGTTGGGAGACCCAGTACTTC. This encodes CASSLVGQGSWETQYF.

The rearrangement uses TRBV7-2 and TRBJ1-2; D not certain. The CDR3 is 14 amino acids. Germline V lookup: CDR1 SGHTA, CDR2 FQGNSA. V gave up 1 base and J gave up 6 bases, with 12 bases separating them. CDR3 loop: CASSLVGANHGYTF. The CDR3 nucleotides are TGTGCCAGCAGCTTAGTTGGTGCCAACCATGGCTACACCTTC.

The CDR3 DNA is TGTGCCAGCAGCTTAGGCGGGAGCTCCTACAATGAGCAGTTCTTC. Encoded protein: CASSLGGSSYNEQFF. The chain carries TRBV5-6 and TRBJ2-1, with 7 bases lining up with TRBD2. Trimming took 2 bases from V and 0 from J; bases not matched to a gene: 2. Germline CDR1 SGHDT, CDR2 YYEEEE. CDR3 length: 15 residues.

The rearrangement links TRBV7-9 to TRBJ2-7; 11 nucleotides align to TRBD2. V gave up 5 bases and J gave up 4 bases; unmatched junction bases: 4. Per germline, CDR1 SEHNR and CDR2 FQNEAQ (reference sequence). The CDR3 extends over 14 amino acids. CDR3 in amino acids: CASSLLAGGYEQYF. The CDR3 bases are TGTGCCAGCAGCCTGCTAGCGGGAGGATACGAGCAGTACTTC.

This clone ranks as medium-sized. The chain employs TRBV6-5 and TRBJ2-1, with a tentative D call TRBD2 (6 bases). With 8 bases removed from V and 4 bases from J, the gap between germline ends came to 12 bases. CDR3 length: 13 residues. Germline CDR1 and CDR2: MNHEY and SVGAGI. CDR3 in amino acids: CASGVAAYNEQFF. CDR3 bases: TGTGCCAGCGGGGTAGCGGCTTACAATGAGCAGTTCTTC.

The V and J genes are TRBV27 and TRBJ2-5; D possibly matches TRBD1 or TRBD2 (6 bases each). Trimming cost V 2 bases and J 2 bases, with 15 bases left between them. Per the germline V gene, CDR1 is MNHEY and CDR2 is SMNVEV (reference sequence). The CDR3 runs to 16 residues. CDR3 in DNA: TGTGCCAGCAGTTTAGCAGGCAGGGGAGGACAAGAGACCCAGTACTTC. As protein: CASSLAGRGGQETQYF.

This clone is judged medium-sized. The chain carries TRBV19 and TRBJ1-2; a weak D match, TRBD1 (5 bases). The V and J ends lost 3 bases and 8 bases respectively, with 13 bases between them. CDR3 length equals 13 residues. Germline loops: CDR1 LNHDA, CDR2 SQIVND (reference sequence). In nucleotides, the CDR3 is TGTGCCAGTAGTATTCATGGGGGGAGCGGCTACACCTTC. Its translation: CASSIHGGSGYTF.

This clone was detected once. The chain couples TRBV2 to TRBJ2-7; TRBD2 matches at 9 bases. Germline V gene data show CDR1 as SNHLY and CDR2 as FYNNEI. The CDR3 sequence is 14 residues long. V shed 4 bases, J shed 3 bases, and the junction held 4 bases outside the gene matches. The CDR3 coding sequence is TGTGCCAGCAGTGCCGGGACTAGCATCTACGAGCAGTACTTC. Protein sequence: CASSAGTSIYEQYF.

This clone was observed a handful of times. The V gene is TRBV4-2, the J gene TRBJ2-1, with D tentatively TRBD1 (5 bases). The germline gives CDR1 LGHNA, CDR2 YNFKEQ. This CDR3 has 16 residues. V gave up 0 bases and J gave up 7 bases, with 16 bases separating them. This chain's CDR3 is CASSQDGVRDRNEQFF. The CDR3 coding sequence is TGTGCCAGCAGCCAAGATGGTGTCAGGGATCGTAATGAGCAGTTCTTC.

V and J are TRBV6-2 or TRBV6-3 and TRBJ2-5; 7 bases match TRBD2. The CDR3 is 15 amino acids. The V and J ends lost 5 bases and 2 bases, in that order; junction bases with no gene match: 8. The germline CDR1 and CDR2 sequences are MNHEY and SVGEGT. The CDR3: CASSLIMGGQETQYF. CDR3 in DNA: TGTGCCAGCAGTCTGATTATGGGGGGGCAAGAGACCCAGTACTTC.

The chain carries TRBV7-2 and TRBJ2-3, with unresolved D. From germline, CDR1 is SGHTA and CDR2 FQGNSA. V lost 5 bases, J lost 1 base, and 1 base lay in between. This CDR3 has 11 amino acids. The CDR3 DNA sequence: TGTGCCAGCAGCCGCACAGATACGCAGTATTTT. Protein product: CASSRTDTQYF.

This chain joins TRBV19 and TRBJ2-7; TRBD2 matches 11 bases. V trimming: 3 bases; J trimming: 2 bases; junction bases outside the gene matches: 0. The CDR3 consists of 14 residues. Germline V lookup: CDR1 LNHDA, CDR2 SQIVND (reference sequence). The CDR3 is CASSMTSGTYEQYF. CDR3 coding DNA: TGTGCCAGTAGTATGACTAGCGGGACCTACGAGCAGTACTTC.

J is TRBJ2-1 and V is TRBV6-6; D uncertain. Germline CDR1 MNHNY, CDR2 SVGAGI (reference sequence). The CDR3 is made up of 10 amino acids. The germline V and J ends were trimmed by 6 bases and 9 bases, with 6 bases remaining between them. Here the CDR3 reads CASRGGEQFF. In DNA form, the CDR3 reads TGTGCCAGCAGGGGCGGTGAGCAGTTCTTC.

J is TRBJ1-1 and V is TRBV5-5; D ambiguous. The germline V and J ends were trimmed by 0 bases and 1 base, with 13 bases remaining between them. This CDR3 has 16 amino acids. Germline V CDR1 and CDR2: SGHKS, YYEKEE (reference sequence). This chain's CDR3 is CASSLDAGAENTEAFF. In DNA form, the CDR3 reads TGTGCCAGCAGCTTGGACGCCGGAGCAGAGAACACTGAAGCTTTCTTT.

This clone was observed a single time. This sequence joins TRBV5-1 and TRBJ2-3; D not resolved. The CDR3 is 14 residues long. Germline CDR1 is SGHRS and CDR2 is YFSETQ. V was trimmed by 0 bases and J by 3 bases, leaving 8 bases between them. CDR3 DNA sequence: TGCGCCAGCAGCTTGGTGGTATCGACAGATACGCAGTATTTT. Its translation is CASSLVVSTDTQYF.